The present TCR beta chain was sequenced within a study of T cells in Graves' hyperthyroidism and ophthalmopathy. Study results and limitations: Most thyroid clonotypes that were expanded above 0.001 also turned up in blood.

It was RNA transcripts that yielded the amplified TCR beta CDR3 regions. HTBI primers were used for first-round RT-PCR of the TCR CDR3. TCRdb reprocessed the multiplex PCR reads via MiXCR and lists one record per CDR3 protein. The sample holds 200,000 to 300,000 distinct CDR3 sequences, over 15% seen once. V was shortened by 1 base and J by 6 bases, with 22 bases between the two germline ends. Germline-derived CDR1 and CDR2 are SGHRS and YFSETQ. This CDR3 has 17 amino acids. This clonotype was counted ten times or more. Its antigen is not known. The chain has TRBV5-1 and TRBJ1-2; a weak D match, TRBD1 (6 bases). The TCR comes from a woman aged 18-35 years with Graves' ophthalmopathy. Sequencing used blood. The CDR3 DNA is TGCGCCAGCAGCTTGCCCAAATTACAGGGACCGGGGGATGGCTACACCTTC. It yields the protein CASSLPKLQGPGDGYTF. Looking up the rest from reference TRBV5-1 and TRBJ1-2 gives the full variable domain: KAGVTQTPRYLIKTRGQQVTLSCSPISGHRSVSWYQQTPGQGLQFLFEYFSETQRNKGNFPGRFSGRQFSNSRSEMNVSTLELGDSALYLCASSLPKLQGPGDGYTFGSGTRLTVV.